The clone carrying this T cell receptor (beta chain) was found many times. Its antigen is unidentified. RNA transcripts were the template, and TCR beta CDR3 regions were amplified from them. An opening RT-PCR round employed HTBI primers and preceded a second-round multiplex PCR. One entry per CDR3 protein, called by TCRdb with MiXCR from the multiplex PCR reads. The sample lists more than 300,000 distinct CDR3 sequences; approximately 18% were seen once. The sample belongs to a study of Graves' ophthalmopathy and Graves' hyperthyroidism. Among the hyperthyroidism patients, all were newly diagnosed, aged 18 to 65, with under 2 months' duration. Study results and limitations: The model's prediction of ophthalmopathy progression had roughly 71% sensitivity and 72% to 85% specificity. Blood shared most expanded thyroid clonotypes above 0.001 frequency.

The germline V and J ends were trimmed by 6 bases and 6 bases, with 21 bases remaining between them. Germline loops: CDR1 LNHDA, CDR2 SQIVND (reference sequence). This CDR3 is built from 15 residues. The rearrangement uses TRBV19 and TRBJ2-7, with a weak D call TRBD1 (6 bases). The source is an adult woman with stable Graves' hyperthyroidism. What was sequenced was peripheral blood. CDR3 sequence reads: CASSRGQPPSREQYF. CDR3 DNA: TGTGCCAGTAGCCGTGGACAGCCCCCAAGTCGCGAGCAGTACTTC.